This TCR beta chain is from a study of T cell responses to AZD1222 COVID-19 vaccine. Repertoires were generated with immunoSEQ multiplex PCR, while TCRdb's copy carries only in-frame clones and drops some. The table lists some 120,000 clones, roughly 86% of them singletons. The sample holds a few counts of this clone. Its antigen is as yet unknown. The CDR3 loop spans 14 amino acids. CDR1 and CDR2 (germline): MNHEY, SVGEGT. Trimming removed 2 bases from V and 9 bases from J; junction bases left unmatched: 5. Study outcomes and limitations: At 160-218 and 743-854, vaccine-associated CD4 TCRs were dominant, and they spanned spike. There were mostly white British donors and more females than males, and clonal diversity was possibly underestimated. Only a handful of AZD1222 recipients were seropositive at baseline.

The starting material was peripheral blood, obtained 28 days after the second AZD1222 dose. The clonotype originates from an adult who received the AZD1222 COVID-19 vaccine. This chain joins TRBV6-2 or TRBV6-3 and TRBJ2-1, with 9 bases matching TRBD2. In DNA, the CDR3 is TGTGCCAGCAGTTACCGGGGACTAGCAGGTGAGCAGTTCTTC. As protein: CASSYRGLAGEQFF.